What follows are 21 T cell receptor beta chains derived from one specimen sequenced in a study of blood T cell repertoires in COVID-19. Profiling relied on immunoSEQ multiplex PCR, and the TCRdb table lists in-frame clones only, not all of them. The data hold 71,000 or so clones, with over 75% observed a single time. The sequenced sample was peripheral blood. The source of these receptors is a woman aged 18-29 years with acute or convalescent COVID-19.

This sequence joins TRBV29-1 and TRBJ2-1; 11 bases are a match to TRBD2. With V trimmed by 2 bases and J by 3 bases, 3 bases remained unmatched. In germline, CDR1 is SQVTM, CDR2 ANQGSEA. The CDR3 contains 15 residues. In DNA, the CDR3 is TGCAGCGTTGAAAAGACTAGCGGGATCTACAATGAGCAGTTCTTC. It codes for CSVEKTSGIYNEQFF.

On this clone: At one of its ends the junction is not consistent with the germline gene, which may arise from a read error. The J gene is TRBJ2-7, the V gene TRBV5-8, with 9 positions matching TRBD1. The CDR3 has 11 amino acids. Germline V lookup: CDR1 SGHTS, CDR2 YDEGEE. The CDR3 reads CASSLGQGSLF. CDR3 in DNA: TGTGCCAGCAGCCTGGGACAGGGTAGTCTCTTC.

The chain employs TRBV3-1 (or the pseudogene TRBV3-2) and TRBJ2-2; D uncertain. The CDR3 consists of 12 residues. Trimming removed 4 bases from V and 5 bases from J, with 5 bases in between. Germline V gene data show CDR1 as LGHDT and CDR2 as YNNKEL (reference sequence). Written as DNA, the CDR3 is TGTGCCAGCAGCCCGTTAACCGGGGAGCTGTTTTTT. Translated, it gives CASSPLTGELFF.

The genes are TRBV10-3 and TRBJ2-7, with 9 nucleotides matching TRBD2. The CDR3 sequence is 15 residues long. The J segment lost 5 bases and the V segment lost 8 bases, leaving 13 bases of the junction unmatched. CDR1 is ENHRY, CDR2 SYGVKD, per germline. The CDR3 protein is CAISAGTSIFHEQYF. CDR3 nucleotides: TGTGCCATCTCTGCCGGGACTAGCATCTTCCACGAGCAGTACTTC.

The chain carries TRBV13 and TRBJ1-4, with 10 bases that match TRBD1. Trimming removed 6 bases from V and 8 bases from J; junction bases left unmatched: 9. The CDR3 contains 15 residues. Germline CDR1 is PRHDT and CDR2 is FYEKMQ (reference sequence). CDR3 nucleotide sequence: TGTGCCAGCAGTCAAAGAGGGACAGGGGTCGAAAAACTGTTTTTT. As protein: CASSQRGTGVEKLFF.

The chain recombines TRBV19 with TRBJ2-7; tentatively, D is TRBD1 (5 bases). The CDR3 length is 15 residues. V lost 1 base, J lost 3 bases, and 13 bases lay in between. The germline V gene encodes CDR1 LNHDA and CDR2 SQIVND (reference sequence). The CDR3 DNA reads TGTGCCAGTAGTATAGCTACAGGAACAGACTACGAGCAGTACTTC. Translation: CASSIATGTDYEQYF.

The rearrangement links TRBV10-2 to TRBJ1-6; TRBD1 aligns across 8 bases. Trimming at V came to 2 bases and at J to 5 bases, leaving 5 bases not matched to a gene. Per germline, CDR1 WSHSY and CDR2 SAAADI. This CDR3 comprises 16 residues. The CDR3 protein is CASSEPRQGHNSPLHF. In DNA form, the CDR3 reads TGCGCCAGCAGTGAGCCGCGACAGGGGCATAATTCACCCCTCCACTTT.

The chain uses TRBV19 and TRBJ1-1; maybe TRBD1 (5 bases). Germline CDR1 is LNHDA and CDR2 is SQIVND (reference sequence). V lost 3 bases, J lost 6 bases, and 14 bases lay in between. This CDR3 spans 14 amino acids. CDR3 loop: CASSIQGGLAEAFF. The CDR3 nucleotides read TGTGCCAGTAGTATCCAGGGTGGGCTTGCTGAAGCTTTCTTT.

This rearrangement joins TRBV27 to TRBJ2-7, with 9 bases identical to TRBD1. The CDR3 has 14 amino acids. Trimming took 3 bases from V and 6 from J; bases not matched to a gene: 6. Germline V gene data show CDR1 as MNHEY and CDR2 as SMNVEV (reference sequence). DNA of the CDR3: TGTGCCAGCAGTTTCGATGGGACAGGGAGCGAGCAGTACTTC. Amino acid sequence: CASSFDGTGSEQYF.

The V call is TRBV25-1, the J call TRBJ1-1; the D gene is possibly TRBD1 (5 bases). The length of the CDR3 is 15 residues. Germline values: CDR1 MGHDK, CDR2 SYGVNS. The V and J ends lost 5 bases and 3 bases respectively, with 16 bases between them. The CDR3 bases are TGTGCCAGCAGTACTCTGACAGCGGGGCACACTGAAGCTTTCTTT. Its translation is CASSTLTAGHTEAFF.

The chain employs TRBV11-2 and TRBJ2-7; 13 nucleotides line up with TRBD2. The CDR3 runs 16 residues. Unmatched junction bases numbered 8, after V lost 7 bases and J lost 2 bases. The germline V gene encodes CDR1 SGHAT and CDR2 FQNNGV. The CDR3 here is CASTGTSGTITYEQYF. The CDR3 DNA reads as TGTGCCAGCACCGGGACTAGCGGGACTATCACCTACGAGCAGTACTTC.

The chain combines TRBV29-1 with TRBJ1-2; TRBD1 agrees at 8 bases. Per germline, CDR1 SQVTM and CDR2 ANQGSEA. This CDR3 has 11 residues. After removal of 7 bases from V and 6 bases from J, the junction contained 4 bases not matched to a gene. CDR3 amino acids: CSARGLNGYTF. The CDR3 region has the DNA TGCAGCGCCAGGGGGCTTAATGGCTACACCTTC.

CDR3: CASSPLSAGTRWEKTQYF. CDR3 DNA sequence: TGCGCCAGCAGCCCCCTCTCGGCCGGGACACGGTGGGAAAAGACCCAGTACTTC. The chain couples TRBV4-1 to TRBJ2-5; tentatively, D is TRBD1 (6 bases). Looked up from germline, CDR1 is MGHRA and CDR2 is YSYEKL. V lost 4 bases and J 6 bases, leaving 27 bases between the germline ends. This CDR3 is 18 amino acids long.

The V gene is TRBV27, the J gene TRBJ1-2, with 11 nucleotides matching TRBD1. Trimming at V came to 6 bases and at J to 4 bases, leaving 4 bases not matched to a gene. The CDR3 sequence is 14 residues long. Germline V gene lookup returns CDR1 MNHEY and CDR2 SMNVEV (reference sequence). The CDR3, as DNA: TGTGCCAGCAGAGGACAGGGGGCAAGCTATGGCTACACCTTC. Its protein product is CASRGQGASYGYTF.

The CDR3 loop reads CASSRQTNTGELFF. CDR3 sequence (DNA): TGTGCCAGCAGCAGACAGACGAACACCGGGGAGCTGTTTTTT. This chain joins TRBV6-5 and TRBJ2-2; D is possibly TRBD1 (5 bases). The V gene's germline CDR1 is MNHEY and CDR2 SVGAGI. The CDR3 length is 14 residues. Between the trimmed V and J ends, which lost 6 bases and 0 bases, there was a span of 8 bases.

This chain joins TRBV15 and TRBJ1-1; a weak D match, TRBD1 (6 bases). Germline CDR1 and CDR2: LNHNV and YYDKDF (reference sequence). This CDR3 spans 18 amino acids. Trimming shortened V by 1 base and J by 6 bases, and 24 bases separated the two germline ends. In DNA, the CDR3 is TGTGCCACCAGCAGAGGAGGGTTTTCGTCAGGGGCGAATGCTGAAGCTTTCTTT. It specifies CATSRGGFSSGANAEAFF.

V usage is TRBV10-2 and J usage is TRBJ1-2; no clear D gene. Deletions cut 5 bases from V and 8 bases from J, with 15 bases between. CDR1 and CDR2 (germline): WSHSY, SAAADI. CDR3 size: 13 residues. The CDR3 sequence: CASSLAGREGYTF. CDR3 coding DNA: TGCGCCAGCAGTCTGGCCGGGAGGGAGGGCTACACCTTC.

The chain recombines TRBV27 with TRBJ2-7; D might be TRBD2 (5 bases). This CDR3 contains 13 residues. With 1 base removed from V and 7 bases from J, the gap between germline ends came to 11 bases. The germline V gene encodes CDR1 MNHEY and CDR2 SMNVEV (reference sequence). In nucleotides, the CDR3 is TGTGCCAGCAGTTTATTAGAAGGGAGTGAGCAGTACTTC. Residues: CASSLLEGSEQYF.

V is TRBV19 and J is TRBJ1-1; no clear D gene. V lost 9 bases and J 0 bases, leaving 11 bases between the germline ends. The CDR3 has 13 amino acids. CDR1 is LNHDA and CDR2 is SQIVND in the germline V gene (reference sequence). CDR3 amino acids: CASLSHMNTEAFF. CDR3 DNA sequence: TGTGCCAGCTTGTCTCACATGAACACTGAAGCTTTCTTT.

The chain is built from TRBV30 and TRBJ2-2, with 7 nucleotides matching TRBD1. The length of the CDR3 is 13 residues. The ends lost 8 bases at V and 7 bases at J; junction bases unmatched: 10. Germline values: CDR1 GTSNPN, CDR2 SVGIG (reference sequence). The CDR3 region has the DNA TGTGCCCGGGGACAGCGACAGCTCGGGGAGCTGTTTTTT. As protein: CARGQRQLGELFF.

The V gene is TRBV11-2, the J gene TRBJ1-6, with 9 bases aligning to TRBD1. The CDR3 has 15 amino acids. The V gene's germline CDR1 is SGHAT and CDR2 FQNNGV. V was clipped by 6 bases and J by 3 bases; unmatched bases: 3. CDR3 protein: CASRRTGDYNSPLHF. The CDR3 DNA sequence: TGTGCCAGCAGAAGGACAGGGGACTATAATTCACCCCTCCACTTT.